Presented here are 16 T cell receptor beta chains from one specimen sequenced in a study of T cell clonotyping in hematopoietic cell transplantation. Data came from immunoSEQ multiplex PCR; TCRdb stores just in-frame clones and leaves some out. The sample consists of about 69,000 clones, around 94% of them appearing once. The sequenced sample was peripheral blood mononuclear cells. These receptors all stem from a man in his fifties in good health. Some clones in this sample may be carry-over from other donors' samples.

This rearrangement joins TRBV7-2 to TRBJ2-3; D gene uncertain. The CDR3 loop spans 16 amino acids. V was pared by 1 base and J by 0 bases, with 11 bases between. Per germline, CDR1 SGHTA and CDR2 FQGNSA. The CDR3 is CASSLEYGYSTDTQYF. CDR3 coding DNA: TGTGCCAGCAGCTTAGAATACGGGTATAGCACAGATACGCAGTATTTT.

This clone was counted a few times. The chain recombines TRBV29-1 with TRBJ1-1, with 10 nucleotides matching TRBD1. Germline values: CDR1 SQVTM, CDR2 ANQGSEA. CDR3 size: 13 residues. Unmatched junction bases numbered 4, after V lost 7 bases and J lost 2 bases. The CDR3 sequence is CSGDRGRNTEAFF. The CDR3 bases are TGCAGCGGCGACAGGGGGCGAAACACTGAAGCTTTCTTT.

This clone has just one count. CDR3 nucleotides: TGTGCGGGAGGACAGGGTAGTTATGGCTACACCTTC. This translates into CAGGQGSYGYTF. The rearrangement links TRBV28 to TRBJ1-2, with TRBD1 identical over 8 bases. This CDR3 has 12 residues. Looked up from germline, CDR1 is MDHEN and CDR2 is SYDVKM.

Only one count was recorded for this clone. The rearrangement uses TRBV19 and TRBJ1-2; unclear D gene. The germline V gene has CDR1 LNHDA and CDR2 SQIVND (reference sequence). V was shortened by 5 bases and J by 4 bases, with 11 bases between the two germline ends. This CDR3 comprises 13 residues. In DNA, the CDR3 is TGTGCCAGTAGTCCGGTTTTTGTCTATGGCTACACCTTC. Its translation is CASSPVFVYGYTF.

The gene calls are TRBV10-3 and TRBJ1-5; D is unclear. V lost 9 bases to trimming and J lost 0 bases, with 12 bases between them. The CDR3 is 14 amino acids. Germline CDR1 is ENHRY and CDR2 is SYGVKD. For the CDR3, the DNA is TGTGCCATAAAAAGTCCATCTAGCAATCAGCCCCAGCATTTT. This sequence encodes CAIKSPSSNQPQHF.

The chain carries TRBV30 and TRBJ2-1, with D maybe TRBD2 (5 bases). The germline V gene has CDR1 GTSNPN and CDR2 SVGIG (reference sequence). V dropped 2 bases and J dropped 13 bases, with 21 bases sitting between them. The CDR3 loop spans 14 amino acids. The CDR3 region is CAWSHRIGDKEQFF. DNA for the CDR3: TGTGCCTGGAGTCACCGTATCGGGGATAAGGAACAGTTCTTC.

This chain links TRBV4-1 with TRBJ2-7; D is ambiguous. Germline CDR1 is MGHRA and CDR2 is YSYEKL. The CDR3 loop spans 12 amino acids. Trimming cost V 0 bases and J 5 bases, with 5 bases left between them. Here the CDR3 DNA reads TGCGCCAGCAGCCAAGATAGGGACGAGCAGTACTTC. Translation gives CASSQDRDEQYF.

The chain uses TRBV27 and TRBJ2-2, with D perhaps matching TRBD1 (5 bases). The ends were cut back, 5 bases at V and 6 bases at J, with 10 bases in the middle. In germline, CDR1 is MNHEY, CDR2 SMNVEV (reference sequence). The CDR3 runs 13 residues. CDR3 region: CASSARQSGELFF. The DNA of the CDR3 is TGTGCCAGCAGTGCTCGACAGTCCGGGGAGCTGTTTTTT.

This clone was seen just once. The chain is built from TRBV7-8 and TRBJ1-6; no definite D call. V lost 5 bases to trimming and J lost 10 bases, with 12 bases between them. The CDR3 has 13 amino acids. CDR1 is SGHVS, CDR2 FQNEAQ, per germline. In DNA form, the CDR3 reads TGTGCCAGCAGCGAGCCAGCAGGATCACCCCTCCACTTT. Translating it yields CASSEPAGSPLHF.

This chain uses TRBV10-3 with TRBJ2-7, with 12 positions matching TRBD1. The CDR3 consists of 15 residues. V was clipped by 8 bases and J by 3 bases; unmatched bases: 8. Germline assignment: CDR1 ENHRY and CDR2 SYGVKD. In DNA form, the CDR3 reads TGTGCCATCTCCGGGACAGGGGGCGCGGGCTACGAGCAGTACTTC. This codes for CAISGTGGAGYEQYF.

Here the CDR3 DNA reads TGTGCCAGCAGCTTAACCGAGAGTAATAATTCACCCCTCCACTTT. Its translation is CASSLTESNNSPLHF. The V and J genes are TRBV11-1 and TRBJ1-6; D is undetermined. The V gene's germline CDR1 is SGHAT and CDR2 FQDESV (reference sequence). V lost 2 bases to trimming and J lost 5 bases, with 10 bases between them. The CDR3 is 15 residues long. The complete variable domain, with remaining parts taken from reference TRBV11-1 and TRBJ1-6, reads EAEVAQSPRYKITEKSQAVAFWCDPISGHATLYWYRQILGQGPELLVQFQDESVVDDSQLPKDRFSAERLKGVDSTLKIQPAELGDSAMYLCASSLTESNNSPLHFGNGTRLTVT.

In DNA, the CDR3 is TGTGCCAGCAGCTTCCGGGCGAGCTCCTATAATTCACCCCTCCACTTT. Encoded protein: CASSFRASSYNSPLHF. The chain uses TRBV7-8 and TRBJ1-6; D gene ambiguous. V was trimmed by 3 bases and J by 0 bases, leaving 9 bases between them. CDR1 is SGHVS, CDR2 FQNEAQ, per germline. The CDR3 length is 16 residues. Using reference TRBV7-8 and TRBJ1-6 for the parts outside the CDR3, the full variable domain is GAGVSQSPRYKVAKRGQDVALRCDPISGHVSLFWYQQALGQGPEFLTYFQNEAQLDKSGLPSDRFFAERPEGSVSTLKIQRTQQEDSAVYLCASSFRASSYNSPLHFGNGTRLTVT.

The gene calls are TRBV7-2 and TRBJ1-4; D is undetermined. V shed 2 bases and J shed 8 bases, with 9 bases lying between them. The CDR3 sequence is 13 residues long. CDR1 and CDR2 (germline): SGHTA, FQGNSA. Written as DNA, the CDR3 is TGTGCCAGCAGCTTATTTCCCCCCGAAAAACTGTTTTTT. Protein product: CASSLFPPEKLFF.

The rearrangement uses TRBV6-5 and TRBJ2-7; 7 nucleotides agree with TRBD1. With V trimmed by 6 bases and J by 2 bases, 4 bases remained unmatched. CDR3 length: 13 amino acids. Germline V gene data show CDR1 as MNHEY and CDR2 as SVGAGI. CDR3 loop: CASRRGTAYEQYF. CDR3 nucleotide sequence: TGTGCCAGCAGGAGAGGGACAGCCTACGAGCAGTACTTC.

The CDR3 DNA is TGTGCCTGGAGTGTGGACGCTGGAAACACCATATATTTT. As protein: CAWSVDAGNTIYF. The chain couples TRBV30 to TRBJ1-3; D remains ambiguous. This CDR3 has 13 amino acids. The V gene's germline CDR1 is GTSNPN and CDR2 SVGIG (reference sequence). Between the trimmed V and J ends, which lost 0 bases and 2 bases, there was a span of 5 bases.

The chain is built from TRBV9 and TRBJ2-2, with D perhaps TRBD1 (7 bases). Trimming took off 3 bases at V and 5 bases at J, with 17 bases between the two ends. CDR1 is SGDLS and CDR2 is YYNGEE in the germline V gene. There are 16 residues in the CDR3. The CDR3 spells CASSAPRQGGTGELFF. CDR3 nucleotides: TGTGCCAGCAGCGCGCCGAGGCAGGGGGGAACCGGGGAGCTGTTTTTT. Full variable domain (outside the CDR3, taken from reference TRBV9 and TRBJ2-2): DSGVTQTPKHLITATGQRVTLRCSPRSGDLSVYWYQQSLDQGLQFLIQYYNGEERAKGNILERFSAQQFPDLHSELNLSSLELGDSALYFCASSAPRQGGTGELFFGEGSRLTVL.